The present entry profiles one T cell receptor (beta chain) with its context. At the DNA level, this CDR3 is encoded by other sequences in the same sample as well. The data belong to a study of blood T cell repertoires in COVID-19. As for the study in general: Specimens from acute and convalescent COVID-19 originated in the United States, Italy and Spain. The analysed material was cDNA or gDNA that came from T cells, B-cell-depleted T cells, or PBMCs.

Authors' data handling: Estimation of nucleated cell counts relied on the amplification of reference gene primers. TCRdb's table, derived via immunoSEQ multiplex PCR, lists solely in-frame clones and lacks some. V and J calls and clone size are copied from that table; D and trimming were computed from the DNA. The sample has 250,000 to 300,000 clones; approximately 80% are singletons. The CDR3 has 14 amino acids. V lost 2 bases and J lost 5; bases outside the gene matches: 3. The germline CDR1 and CDR2 sequences are SGHRS and YFSETQ. The TCR originated in a woman between 55 and 75 years old with active or convalescent COVID-19. The sequenced sample consisted of peripheral blood. The J gene is TRBJ2-7, the V gene TRBV5-1, with 11 bases identical to TRBD1. In DNA, the CDR3 is TGCGCCAGCAGCTTAGGACAGGGGGCTGACGAGCAGTACTTC. This translates into CASSLGQGADEQYF.